This paragraph covers one TCR beta chain sequence. The antigen is unknown. TRB rearrangements spanning V, D and J were amplified using mixed TRB-A/B primers. TCRdb processed the multiplex PCR reads anew with MiXCR; each CDR3 protein has one entry. The data hold some 10,000 distinct CDR3 sequences, with 32% observed a single time. There are 18 residues in the CDR3. In germline, CDR1 is MNHEY, CDR2 SVGAGI. The V segment lost 4 bases and the J segment 0 bases; nucleotides outside the gene matches: 14. These data originate in a study of T cell repertoires in aging, cancer and after chemotherapy. Notes on the study in general: Untreated cancer patients had significantly lower blood TCR diversity than age-matched healthy donors.

Amplification of TCR beta used genomic DNA extracted from peripheral blood. Sequenced input: blood. The V gene is TRBV6-5, the J gene TRBJ1-2; 7 bases are shared with TRBD1. The TCR sequence derives from a human donor in good health. The donor label of this sample is uncertain. The CDR3 reads CASSSRRTGDRSNYGYTF. CDR3 DNA sequence: TGTGCCAGCAGTTCCCGACGGACAGGTGATAGGTCTAACTATGGCTACACCTTC.